The source of this T cell receptor (beta chain) is a study of radiation and T cells in renal cell carcinoma. Findings of the study overall: No pretreatment tumor biopsies were available for baseline clonotypes.

In regard to this clone: Antigen: not known.

Sequencing used immunoSEQ multiplex PCR; TCRdb keeps in-frame clones, though not all of them. Of 80,000 or so clones listed, 80% to 90% were seen once; the top ten hold 5.5% to 7%. Time point: blood 4 weeks post-SBRT, at nephrectomy. Described treatment: 15 Gy SBRT to primary tumor, nephrectomy 4 weeks later. After SBRT, blood was collected at 2 and 4 weeks, plus baseline. The tumor was a clear cell renal cell carcinoma. The CDR3 length is 13 residues. Germline V gene sequence: CDR1 SGHDT, CDR2 YYEEEE. Trimming removed 4 bases from V and 0 bases from J, with 7 bases in between. The V call is TRBV5-6, the J call TRBJ2-5, with D perhaps matching TRBD2 (6 bases). The sample in question was blood, obtained from a patient whose treatment included radiotherapy and nephrectomy. The clonotype was recovered from a woman in her sixties or seventies with renal cell carcinoma. CDR3 in DNA: TGTGCCAGCAGCCGGGGGAACCAAGAGACCCAGTACTTC. This codes for CASSRGNQETQYF.